This record covers a single T cell receptor (beta chain). This clonotype was recorded many times. This clone's antigen is unknown. Nothing much larger sits one base from this clone, and base qualities are not available. V loses 0 bases of germline sequence and J loses 3 bases, and the interval between the two ends is 11 bases. The CDR3 goes from the cysteine to the phenylalanine over 15 residues. CDR3 DNA is the only sequence kept; it has 45 bases, read in frame from the first base. The sample belongs to a study of spatial heterogeneity in lung cancer (dated by TCRdb to between 2017 and 2020). Regarding the study in general: More beta-chain than alpha-chain transcripts were consistently detected, likely reflecting higher beta-chain transcript abundance. In the raw uncorrected reads, each unique combination of TCR and UMI appeared more than ten times on average. In non-small cell lung cancer, the study quantitatively compared TCR alpha and beta repertoires across several tumor regions, matched nontumor lung, and blood. TCR repertoire features were related to nonsynonymous mutation counts determined by whole-exome sequencing of tumor tissue. Both alpha and beta chains were TCR-sequenced in samples taken at surgery, namely 220 tumor regions, 62 to 70 matched nontumor lung samples and approximately 51 PBMC samples.

Library generation was performed with 5' RACE. Reads for this sample came from a NextSeq 500. In the TCR library protocol, a unique molecular identifier was attached to each TCR cDNA molecule so that PCR and sequencing errors could be corrected. The authors' pipeline ran thus. Decombinator tools were used for TCR identification, UMI-based error correction and CDR3 extraction. TCRs above a frequency of 2 per 1,000, corresponding to the top 1% of the tumor frequency distribution, were defined as expanded. Renyi diversity was calculated using the R vegan package after each repertoire was subsampled 100 times to 5,000 TCRs. CDR3 similarity networks were constructed using string-kernel similarity of amino acid triplets, with links drawn between CDR3s whose pairwise similarity was above 0.82. The raw public reads went through TCRdb reprocessing: fastp at Q25, MiXCR clone calling, in-frame beta chains kept. Every distinct CDR3 protein forms one entry, paired with its most common genes and DNA. The V and J calls follow TCRdb's processing rather than the paper's. The sample records about 45,000 distinct CDR3 sequences, approximately 12% of which are singletons. The ten largest clones represent roughly 40% of the sample.

Per the publication, the time point label means: sample taken at primary tumor resection. For TCR sequencing, whole RNA was extracted from tumor and nontumor lung tissue, or from cryopreserved PBMC samples, and no cell sorting was done. The donors were 60 to 80 patients from the lung TRACERx cohort who had early-stage, untreated non-small cell lung cancer. Only patients with enough RNA available from two or more tumor regions were chosen for TCR sequencing. What the research found in general, with its limitations: Additional single-cell paired TCR alpha and beta sequencing was considered necessary to confirm, at a functional level, the hypothesis that regional TCRs recognize regional mutations. Ubiquitous expanded tumor TCRs were detected in blood more often at tumor resection than at routine follow-up.

The sequences come from PBMCs, collected at surgery. The V gene is TRBV12-3 or TRBV12-4 and the J gene is TRBJ2-5; the D segment could be TRBD1, given 6 matching bases. This TCR was recovered from a female donor with early-stage non-small cell lung cancer. CDR3 loop: CASSLAQGIKETQYF. The DNA sequence is as follows: TGTGCCAGCAGTTTAGCCCAGGGGATAAAAGAGACCCAGTACTTC.